This is a list of T cell receptor beta chains from one sample in a study of T cell repertoires in cytomegalovirus infection. TCRdb redid the calling of the reads with MiXCR, one entry per CDR3 protein. The data contain roughly 200,000 distinct CDR3 sequences, roughly a sixth of them singletons. The sequenced sample consisted of CD8+ T cells from PBMCs. Source of these receptors: a human donor in good health (CMV status not recorded). Some clones in this sample may be carry-over from other donors' samples. CDR3s include the opening cysteine and the closing phenylalanine or tryptophan. A D gene is named only where the DNA matches it firmly. For some rows the clone size is stated as once, few or many, or as a class when expanded; others skip it.

clone_size,v_call,d_call,j_call,cdr3_nt,cdr3_aa
many,TRBV7-8,-,TRBJ1-4,TGTGCCAGCAGCCCCGCGGGGAATGAAAAACTGTTTTTT,CASSPAGNEKLFF
-,TRBV12-5,-,TRBJ1-1,TGTGCTAGTGGTTTGGTACAGGGCCCTGAAGCTTTCTTT,CASGLVQGPEAFF
-,TRBV6-2/TRBV6-3,TRBD1,TRBJ2-7,TGTGCCAGCAGTTACATCGGGGACAGGGACTACGAGCAGTACTTC,CASSYIGDRDYEQYF
few,TRBV4-2,-,TRBJ1-1,TGTGCCAGCAGCCAATACAGGGAGTTGAACACTGAAGCTTTCTTT,CASSQYRELNTEAFF
-,TRBV18,TRBD1,TRBJ2-2,TGTGCCAGCTCGCTCTCCGCCGGGACAGGCATCTACCCGAACACCGGGGAGCTGTTTTTT,CASSLSAGTGIYPNTGELFF
-,TRBV20-1,-,TRBJ2-7,TGCAGTGCTAGTGGTCGGGGAAATCCACTTGCCTACGAGCAGTACTTC,CSASGRGNPLAYEQYF
-,TRBV7-6,-,TRBJ1-4,TGTGCCAGCAGCTTAGGAACGGGGTGGAAACTGTTTTTT,CASSLGTGWKLFF
-,TRBV7-6,TRBD2,TRBJ2-1,TGTGCCAGCAGCTTGAGCGGGAATCCCTACAATGAGCAGTTCTTC,CASSLSGNPYNEQFF
-,TRBV4-1,TRBD1,TRBJ1-2,TGCGCCAGCAGCCAAGGGCAGGGGGCTAACTATGGCTACACCTTC,CASSQGQGANYGYTF
few,TRBV20-1,TRBD2,TRBJ2-7,TGCAGTGCTAGACCCGACCTACTAGCGACAGTCGCCTACGAGCAGTACTTC,CSARPDLLATVAYEQYF
-,TRBV24-1,TRBD2,TRBJ2-3,TGTGCCACCAGTGATTCAACTAGCGGCGGACCCACAGATACGCAGTATTTT,CATSDSTSGGPTDTQYF
few,TRBV7-2,-,TRBJ2-1,TGTGCCACTACCCCTCGTCCCGATGAGCAGTTCTTC,CATTPRPDEQFF
-,TRBV7-6,TRBD2,TRBJ2-5,TGTGCCAGCAGGGGGGAGGGGGAGACCCAGTACTTC,CASRGEGETQYF
-,TRBV18,-,TRBJ1-2,TGTGCCAGCTCACCCCCGGGACCCTATGGCTACACCTTC,CASSPPGPYGYTF
-,TRBV24-1,-,TRBJ2-1,TGTGCCACCAGTGAGGGGGGCGCAGCCCAGGGTTTATACAATGAGCAGTTCTTC,CATSEGGAAQGLYNEQFF
-,TRBV10-3,TRBD2,TRBJ2-7,TGTGCCATCAGTGAGGCGGGGGGTTACTACGAGCAGTACTTC,CAISEAGGYYEQYF
-,TRBV7-9,-,TRBJ2-7,TGTGCCAGCTCCGACAGGGAGGCCTACGAGCAGTACTTC,CASSDREAYEQYF
few,TRBV7-9,-,TRBJ2-1,TGTGCCAGCAGCTCACGAAGCTCAGGCTCCTACAATGAGCAGTTCTTC,CASSSRSSGSYNEQFF
few,TRBV2,-,TRBJ2-4,TGTGCCAGCAGTGACAAGGGCCCACCGATGATTCAGTACTTC,CASSDKGPPMIQYF
few,TRBV7-9,-,TRBJ2-1,TGTGCCAGCAGCTTAAGAGGACAGAGCTCCTACAATGAGCAGTTCTTC,CASSLRGQSSYNEQFF
-,TRBV7-9,TRBD1,TRBJ1-1,TGTGCCAGCAGCCTCCAGGGGGCTGAAGCTTTCTTT,CASSLQGAEAFF
few,TRBV7-2,-,TRBJ2-3,TGTGCCAGCAGCTCCAGGGGCACCAGCACAGATACGCAGTATTTT,CASSSRGTSTDTQYF
-,TRBV27,TRBD1,TRBJ1-2,TGTGCCAGCAGTCAACAGGGGGCTGAGGGCTACACCTTC,CASSQQGAEGYTF
few,TRBV7-8,-,TRBJ2-7,TGTGCCAGCAGCTTCCTGGGAACTGCCGGGGCTGACGACGAGCAGTACTTC,CASSFLGTAGADDEQYF
-,TRBV4-2,TRBD1,TRBJ1-5,TGTGCCAGCAGCCTAGGACAGGGCCCTTTACCTAGCAATCAGCCCCAGCATTTT,CASSLGQGPLPSNQPQHF
few,TRBV5-6,-,TRBJ1-6,TGTGCCAGCAGCTCCTACAGGGTTGGCGTTCAAAATTCACCCCTCCACTTT,CASSSYRVGVQNSPLHF
-,TRBV7-9,TRBD2,TRBJ2-2,TGTGCCAGCATCCCGACTCTAGCGGGCCGGACCGGGGAGCTGTTTTTT,CASIPTLAGRTGELFF
-,TRBV7-2,-,TRBJ1-4,TGTGCCAGCAGCTTAGTCGCTGAAACTAATGAAAAACTGTTTTTT,CASSLVAETNEKLFF
-,TRBV14,TRBD2,TRBJ2-7,TGTGCCAGCAGCCAAGGAAGGACTAGCGGGAGAAACTACGAGCAGTACTTC,CASSQGRTSGRNYEQYF
-,TRBV7-2,-,TRBJ1-1,TGTGCCAGCAGCTTGAATCTTGGAGAAGCTTTCTTT,CASSLNLGEAFF
-,TRBV27,TRBD2,TRBJ2-1,TGTGCCAGCCTTCCCCACCTAGCGGGCGGATTAAGCTCCTACAATGAGCAGTTCTTC,CASLPHLAGGLSSYNEQFF
few,TRBV12-3/TRBV12-4,-,TRBJ2-3,TGTGCCAGCAGTTGGGACGTAGCAGATACGCAGTATTTT,CASSWDVADTQYF
few,TRBV6-8,-,TRBJ2-7,TGTGCCAGCAGTTACAGGGCTGTCTCCTACGAGCAGTACTTC,CASSYRAVSYEQYF
many,TRBV5-6,-,TRBJ2-7,TGTGCCAGCAGCTTGGGATCCCTCTACGAGCAGTACTTC,CASSLGSLYEQYF
many,TRBV7-2,-,TRBJ1-2,TGTGCCAGCAGCCTTAAGGCTATCGGGACGGACTATGGCTACACCTTC,CASSLKAIGTDYGYTF
-,TRBV11-1,-,TRBJ2-5,TGTGCCAGCAGCGCCCAGTACCAAGAGACCCAGTACTTC,CASSAQYQETQYF
few,TRBV10-3,-,TRBJ2-7,TGTGCCATCAGTGATCGAAACTCCTACGAGCAGTACTTC,CAISDRNSYEQYF
-,TRBV28,-,TRBJ1-1,TGTGCCAGCAGTTTAAGAGGAATGAACACTGAAGCTTTCTTT,CASSLRGMNTEAFF
few,TRBV28,-,TRBJ2-2,TGTGCCAGCTCTTTTTTTGGCCCCAACACCGGGGAGCTGTTTTTT,CASSFFGPNTGELFF
-,TRBV6-6,-,TRBJ2-7,TGTGCCAGCAGTTACTCTAGGGAGCAGTACTTC,CASSYSREQYF
few,TRBV6-6,TRBD2,TRBJ2-1,TGTGCCAGCAGTTCTCCCGGGACTAGCGGGGGTGTAGGCAATGAGCAGTTCTTC,CASSSPGTSGGVGNEQFF
-,TRBV12-3/TRBV12-4,-,TRBJ2-7,TGTGCCAGCAGTATAGGCTCATTAAACTACGAGCAGTACTTC,CASSIGSLNYEQYF
-,TRBV4-1,TRBD1,TRBJ1-2,TGCGCCAGCAGCTCGCGACAGGGGAGTTCTCGTGGCTACACCTTC,CASSSRQGSSRGYTF
-,TRBV12-3/TRBV12-4,-,TRBJ2-3,TGTGCCAGCAGTTTAAGTTCGCCCACAGATACGCAGTATTTT,CASSLSSPTDTQYF
many,TRBV7-2,-,TRBJ2-7,TGTGCCAGCAGCTTAGTTTCGGAAGAAAGGGACTACGAGCAGTACTTC,CASSLVSEERDYEQYF
-,TRBV29-1,-,TRBJ1-2,TGCAGCGCACCGGAAGATCTCAACTATGGCTACACCTTC,CSAPEDLNYGYTF
-,TRBV12-3/TRBV12-4,TRBD1,TRBJ1-5,TGTGCCAGCAGTATCGGAAGGACAGGGAATCAGCCCCAGCATTTT,CASSIGRTGNQPQHF
-,TRBV5-1,TRBD1,TRBJ2-5,TGCGCCAGCAGCTTGGAGACAGGGCGCCAAGAGACCCAGTACTTC,CASSLETGRQETQYF